This T cell receptor beta chain was documented in a study of blood T cell repertoires in COVID-19. Study at large: From the United States, Italy and Spain came samples of acute and convalescent COVID-19. Nucleic acid was either cDNA or gDNA, and it came from T cells, B-cell-depleted T cells, or PBMCs.

In the authors' methods: Reference gene primer amplification yielded estimated nucleated cell counts. Sequencing used immunoSEQ multiplex PCR; TCRdb keeps in-frame clones, though not all of them. V, J and clone size were drawn from that table, and D and trimming were deduced from the DNA. There are 50,000 to 70,000 clones in the sample; 70% to 90% occur only once, and 7.5% to 9.5% lies in the top ten. V was pared by 5 bases and J by 3 bases, with 14 bases between. The length of the CDR3 is 15 residues. Germline CDR1 reads MRHNA; CDR2 reads SNTAGT. This sequence was found in a woman aged 70-85 years with active COVID-19. The sequencing sample was made of peripheral blood. This chain connects TRBV6-4 to TRBJ2-1, with a possible D match to TRBD1 (6 bases). CDR3 sequence reads: CASSPTRGGYNEQFF. CDR3 coding DNA: TGTGCCAGCAGTCCTACCCGAGGGGGCTACAATGAGCAGTTCTTC.